The rows below give T cell receptor beta chains drawn from one sample of a study of shared clonotypes between healthy human individuals. TCRdb's copy holds only in-frame clones and misses some; the assay was immunoSEQ multiplex PCR. Found here are nearly 2 million clones, about 95% of them singletons; the top ten hold more than 0.9%. Sequencing was performed on naive CD8+ T cells sorted from blood. These receptors were obtained from a man aged 18 to 30 in good health. Each CDR3 is given with its conserved first and last residue. The order of the fields is V gene, clone size, D gene, J gene, CDR3 DNA, CDR3 protein. D genes are given only for firm matches. Size values are once, few and many counts, or a class for expanded clones, and some rows have none.

V gene: TRBV5-8; clone size: .; D gene: TRBD2; J gene: TRBJ2-7; CDR3 DNA: TGTGCCAGCAGCTCATCGGGGTTAGCGGGAGTCTACGAGCAGTACTTC; CDR3 protein: CASSSSGLAGVYEQYF
V gene: TRBV7-2; clone size: .; D gene: .; J gene: TRBJ2-7; CDR3 DNA: TGTGCCAGCAGCCACCAGACTTCGGGGGCCTACGAGCAGTACTTC; CDR3 protein: CASSHQTSGAYEQYF
V gene: TRBV10-1; clone size: few; D gene: TRBD1; J gene: TRBJ1-2; CDR3 DNA: TGCGCCAGCTGCGTTGGGACAGGGGTCCATGGCTACACCTTC; CDR3 protein: CASCVGTGVHGYTF
V gene: TRBV6-6; clone size: .; D gene: TRBD1; J gene: TRBJ2-1; CDR3 DNA: TGTGCCAGCACCCCAGAGAGTGGGACAGCATACAATGAGCAGTTCTTC; CDR3 protein: CASTPESGTAYNEQFF
V gene: TRBV4-1; clone size: .; D gene: TRBD1; J gene: TRBJ2-3; CDR3 DNA: TGCGCCAGCAGCTCGCCGGGACAGGGAAAAGATACGCAGTATTTT; CDR3 protein: CASSSPGQGKDTQYF
V gene: TRBV6-6; clone size: .; D gene: .; J gene: TRBJ2-7; CDR3 DNA: TGTGCCAGCAGTTACGGAGGGGAAGGGTCCTACGAGCAGTACTTC; CDR3 protein: CASSYGGEGSYEQYF
V gene: TRBV6-6; clone size: .; D gene: .; J gene: TRBJ2-7; CDR3 DNA: TGTGCCAGCAGTTACACAGGGACCTACGAGCAGTACTTC; CDR3 protein: CASSYTGTYEQYF
V gene: TRBV10-3; clone size: .; D gene: .; J gene: TRBJ1-4; CDR3 DNA: TGTGCCATCAGTGAAGGGGGGAAGGCTAATGAAAAACTGTTTTTT; CDR3 protein: CAISEGGKANEKLFF
V gene: TRBV18; clone size: few; D gene: .; J gene: TRBJ1-6; CDR3 DNA: TGTGCCAGCTCACCGTCGGGACCGAGTCCTTCACCCCTCCACTTT; CDR3 protein: CASSPSGPSPSPLHF
V gene: TRBV13; clone size: .; D gene: TRBD1; J gene: TRBJ2-1; CDR3 DNA: TGTGCCAGCAGCTACGACAGGGTCTCCTACAATGAGCAGTTCTTC; CDR3 protein: CASSYDRVSYNEQFF
V gene: TRBV21-1; clone size: .; D gene: .; J gene: TRBJ2-5; CDR3 DNA: TGTGCCAGCAGCAAAGGCGGGGCAGGGGCATTAATAGGGGAGACCCAGTACTTC; CDR3 protein: CASSKGGAGALIGETQYF
V gene: TRBV27; clone size: .; D gene: TRBD2; J gene: TRBJ2-3; CDR3 DNA: TGTGCCAGCAGTTTAGGCGGCTGGACTAGCGGAGCCGTCACAGATACGCAGTATTTT; CDR3 protein: CASSLGGWTSGAVTDTQYF
V gene: TRBV5-8; clone size: .; D gene: .; J gene: TRBJ1-2; CDR3 DNA: TGTGCCAGCAGCTTGGGACCGGGTAACTATGGCTACACCTTC; CDR3 protein: CASSLGPGNYGYTF
V gene: TRBV27; clone size: .; D gene: .; J gene: TRBJ1-1; CDR3 DNA: TGTGCCAGCAGTTTAGACCCCGGGACTGAAGCTTTCTTT; CDR3 protein: CASSLDPGTEAFF
V gene: TRBV9; clone size: .; D gene: .; J gene: TRBJ2-1; CDR3 DNA: TGTGCCAGCAGCCCCGGTCATGAGCAGTTCTTC; CDR3 protein: CASSPGHEQFF
V gene: TRBV30; clone size: .; D gene: .; J gene: TRBJ2-3; CDR3 DNA: TGTGCCTGGAGTGTCATGGGTTCTAGCACAGATACGCAGTATTTT; CDR3 protein: CAWSVMGSSTDTQYF
V gene: TRBV27; clone size: .; D gene: .; J gene: TRBJ2-3; CDR3 DNA: TGTGCCAGCAGTTTATACGGGGTAGAGGCAGGGTCAGGGCAGTATTTT; CDR3 protein: CASSLYGVEAGSGQYF
V gene: TRBV4-1; clone size: .; D gene: TRBD2; J gene: TRBJ2-1; CDR3 DNA: TGCGCCAGCAGCCAAGTTGCCGCTAGCGGAAGCTCCTACAATGAGCAGTTCTTC; CDR3 protein: CASSQVAASGSSYNEQFF
V gene: TRBV6-5; clone size: once; D gene: .; J gene: TRBJ1-1; CDR3 DNA: TGTGCCAGCAGTTACGAAGGGGGGAACACTGAAGCTTTCTTT; CDR3 protein: CASSYEGGNTEAFF
V gene: TRBV6-5; clone size: .; D gene: .; J gene: TRBJ2-1; CDR3 DNA: TGTGCCAGCAGTTACCTTGGGTCCAATGAGCAGTTCTTC; CDR3 protein: CASSYLGSNEQFF
V gene: TRBV4-3; clone size: .; D gene: TRBD1; J gene: TRBJ1-1; CDR3 DNA: TGCGCCAGCAGCCAAACCGGGACAGGGGCTGAAGCTTTCTTT; CDR3 protein: CASSQTGTGAEAFF
V gene: TRBV9; clone size: .; D gene: .; J gene: TRBJ2-7; CDR3 DNA: TGTGCCAGCAGCGTAGATGGCAGGGGGGGTGACGAGCAGTACTTC; CDR3 protein: CASSVDGRGGDEQYF
V gene: TRBV13; clone size: .; D gene: TRBD1; J gene: TRBJ2-7; CDR3 DNA: TGTGCCAGCAGCTTAAGGGACAGATCCTACGAGCAGTACTTC; CDR3 protein: CASSLRDRSYEQYF
V gene: TRBV5-6; clone size: .; D gene: .; J gene: TRBJ2-7; CDR3 DNA: TGTGCCAGCAGCTTTGGTGACAGAGCCTACGAGCAGTACTTC; CDR3 protein: CASSFGDRAYEQYF
V gene: TRBV14; clone size: .; D gene: TRBD1; J gene: TRBJ1-6; CDR3 DNA: TGTGCCAGCAGCCAGGGGACAGGTGCCCTCCACTTT; CDR3 protein: CASSQGTGALHF
V gene: TRBV10-2; clone size: .; D gene: .; J gene: TRBJ1-1; CDR3 DNA: TGCGCCAGCAGTGAGGGGAATTATGGTAGGGGACACACTGAAGCTTTCTTT; CDR3 protein: CASSEGNYGRGHTEAFF
V gene: TRBV6-1; clone size: .; D gene: .; J gene: TRBJ2-7; CDR3 DNA: TGTGCCAGCAGTGAGGATACAGGCTACGAGCAGTACTTC; CDR3 protein: CASSEDTGYEQYF
V gene: TRBV27; clone size: .; D gene: .; J gene: TRBJ2-4; CDR3 DNA: TGTGCCAGCACCCAACTTCTTCCAGGGTCCAAAAACATTCAGTACTTC; CDR3 protein: CASTQLLPGSKNIQYF
V gene: TRBV7-9; clone size: .; D gene: .; J gene: TRBJ2-2; CDR3 DNA: TGTGCCAGCAGCTCAGACGGATCTCTAGGCCCCACCGGGGAGCTGTTTTTT; CDR3 protein: CASSSDGSLGPTGELFF
V gene: TRBV5-1; clone size: .; D gene: .; J gene: TRBJ2-7; CDR3 DNA: TGCGCCAGCAGCTTGGCCGGCGGGGCAAGGTACGAGCAGTACTTC; CDR3 protein: CASSLAGGARYEQYF
V gene: TRBV15; clone size: .; D gene: .; J gene: TRBJ2-3; CDR3 DNA: TGTGCCACCAGCAGCCCCGGGACGGGCACAGATACGCAGTATTTT; CDR3 protein: CATSSPGTGTDTQYF
V gene: TRBV4-1; clone size: once; D gene: .; J gene: TRBJ2-7; CDR3 DNA: TGCGCCAGCAGCCAAGATCACAGGGCCGAGCAGTACTTC; CDR3 protein: CASSQDHRAEQYF
V gene: TRBV6-5; clone size: once; D gene: TRBD2; J gene: TRBJ2-2; CDR3 DNA: TGTGCCAGCAGCTGTTGGGGGGAGGGCACCGGGGAGCTGTTTTTT; CDR3 protein: CASSCWGEGTGELFF
V gene: TRBV13; clone size: .; D gene: .; J gene: TRBJ2-5; CDR3 DNA: TGTGCCAGCAGCTTAGAAGGAGAGACCCAGTACTTC; CDR3 protein: CASSLEGETQYF
V gene: TRBV5-4; clone size: .; D gene: .; J gene: TRBJ2-2; CDR3 DNA: TGTGCCAGCAGCTTCCCAGAGAACACCGGGGAGCTGTTTTTT; CDR3 protein: CASSFPENTGELFF
V gene: TRBV7-9; clone size: .; D gene: .; J gene: TRBJ2-1; CDR3 DNA: TGTGCCAGCAGCACTGGCATCCAAGCCCACAATGAGCAGTTCTTC; CDR3 protein: CASSTGIQAHNEQFF
V gene: TRBV5-6; clone size: once; D gene: TRBD2; J gene: TRBJ2-1; CDR3 DNA: TGTGCCAGCTCTTTAGGGACTAGCGGCAATGAGCAGTTCTTC; CDR3 protein: CASSLGTSGNEQFF
V gene: TRBV19; clone size: .; D gene: TRBD2; J gene: TRBJ2-1; CDR3 DNA: TGTGCCAGTAGTATAGTGACTAGCGGCAATGAGCAGTTCTTC; CDR3 protein: CASSIVTSGNEQFF
V gene: TRBV10-3; clone size: .; D gene: .; J gene: TRBJ1-6; CDR3 DNA: TGTGCCACCACGGAGGGGGTTGGTAATTCACCCCTCCACTTT; CDR3 protein: CATTEGVGNSPLHF
V gene: TRBV10-3; clone size: .; D gene: .; J gene: TRBJ1-1; CDR3 DNA: TGTGCCATCAGTGAGTTTCAGAACACTGAAGCTTTCTTT; CDR3 protein: CAISEFQNTEAFF
V gene: TRBV19; clone size: .; D gene: .; J gene: TRBJ1-5; CDR3 DNA: TGTGCCAGTAAAGACAATTTTGAACGGAACGGCAATCAGCCCCAGCATTTT; CDR3 protein: CASKDNFERNGNQPQHF
V gene: TRBV12-5; clone size: .; D gene: TRBD2; J gene: TRBJ2-1; CDR3 DNA: TGTGCTAGTGGTTCTCCGGGGCGGGAGGCAGACAATGAGCAGTTCTTC; CDR3 protein: CASGSPGREADNEQFF
V gene: TRBV7-9; clone size: .; D gene: .; J gene: TRBJ2-5; CDR3 DNA: TGTGCCAGCAGCTTAGGCCCCTCCGGGGATGAAGAGACCCAGTACTTC; CDR3 protein: CASSLGPSGDEETQYF
V gene: TRBV27; clone size: .; D gene: .; J gene: TRBJ2-7; CDR3 DNA: TGTGCCAGCAGCCGTACGGGCCCCCGCCTCTACGAGCAGTACTTC; CDR3 protein: CASSRTGPRLYEQYF
V gene: TRBV6-5; clone size: .; D gene: .; J gene: TRBJ2-1; CDR3 DNA: TGTGCCAGCAGCATATTGGACGCTCCATTGAATGAGCAGTTCTTC; CDR3 protein: CASSILDAPLNEQFF
V gene: TRBV7-9; clone size: .; D gene: TRBD1; J gene: TRBJ1-2; CDR3 DNA: TGTGCCAGCAGTTCCGGGACAGGGGCCTATGGCTACACCTTC; CDR3 protein: CASSSGTGAYGYTF
V gene: TRBV27; clone size: .; D gene: .; J gene: TRBJ2-1; CDR3 DNA: TGTGCCAGCAGTTTACCCCCAGTGGGCAATGAGCAGTTCTTC; CDR3 protein: CASSLPPVGNEQFF
V gene: TRBV7-9; clone size: .; D gene: TRBD1; J gene: TRBJ1-1; CDR3 DNA: TGTGCCAGCAGCTTAGCACAGGGGAGGGACACTGAAGCTTTCTTT; CDR3 protein: CASSLAQGRDTEAFF
V gene: TRBV4-3; clone size: .; D gene: TRBD2; J gene: TRBJ2-7; CDR3 DNA: TGCGCCAGCAGCCAAGGACTAGCGGGAGGCTACGAGCAGTACTTC; CDR3 protein: CASSQGLAGGYEQYF
V gene: TRBV19; clone size: .; D gene: .; J gene: TRBJ2-5; CDR3 DNA: TGTGCCAGTAGTATAGATTTAGACGATCAAGAGACCCAGTACTTC; CDR3 protein: CASSIDLDDQETQYF
V gene: TRBV28; clone size: .; D gene: TRBD2; J gene: TRBJ2-1; CDR3 DNA: TGTGCCAGCAGTTTAAGCCGCGGGAGCTACAATGAGCAGTTCTTC; CDR3 protein: CASSLSRGSYNEQFF
V gene: TRBV7-9; clone size: .; D gene: .; J gene: TRBJ2-2; CDR3 DNA: TGTGCCAGCAGCGCCCAGGAGGGTGTCGGGGAGCTGTTTTTT; CDR3 protein: CASSAQEGVGELFF
V gene: TRBV4-2; clone size: .; D gene: .; J gene: TRBJ2-7; CDR3 DNA: TGTGCCAGCAGCCAAGATAGGCATACCGCGTGGGAGGAGCAGTACTTC; CDR3 protein: CASSQDRHTAWEEQYF
V gene: TRBV5-1; clone size: .; D gene: TRBD1; J gene: TRBJ2-1; CDR3 DNA: TGCGCCAGCAGCTTGGATCAGGGGGCGAGTAATGAGCAGTTCTTC; CDR3 protein: CASSLDQGASNEQFF
V gene: TRBV29-1; clone size: .; D gene: TRBD1; J gene: TRBJ1-5; CDR3 DNA: TGCAGCGTGGGCCCGGGACAGGGTGGGCCCCAGCATTTT; CDR3 protein: CSVGPGQGGPQHF
V gene: TRBV4-1; clone size: .; D gene: TRBD2; J gene: TRBJ2-3; CDR3 DNA: TGCGCCAGCAGCCAAATCCTCGGCCCCTCAGCGGGGGTTGCTGATACGCAGTATTTT; CDR3 protein: CASSQILGPSAGVADTQYF
V gene: TRBV29-1; clone size: .; D gene: TRBD1; J gene: TRBJ2-2; CDR3 DNA: TGCAGCGTTGAACTTGCGACAGGGGGAATCGGGGAGCTGTTTTTT; CDR3 protein: CSVELATGGIGELFF
V gene: TRBV30; clone size: .; D gene: TRBD2; J gene: TRBJ2-7; CDR3 DNA: TGTGCCTGGAGTGCGGGACTAGCGGACGAGCAGTACTTC; CDR3 protein: CAWSAGLADEQYF